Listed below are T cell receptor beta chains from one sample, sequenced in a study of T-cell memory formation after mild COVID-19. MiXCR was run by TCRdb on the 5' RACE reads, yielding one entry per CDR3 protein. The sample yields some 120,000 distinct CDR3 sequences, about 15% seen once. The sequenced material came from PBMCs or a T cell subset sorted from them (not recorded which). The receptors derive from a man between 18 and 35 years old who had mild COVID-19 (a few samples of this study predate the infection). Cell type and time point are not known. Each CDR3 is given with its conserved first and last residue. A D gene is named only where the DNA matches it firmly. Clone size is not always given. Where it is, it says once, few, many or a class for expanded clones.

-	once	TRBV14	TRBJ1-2	TGTGCCAGCAGCCCTAGGATCACGGAGGGCTACACCTTC	CASSPRITEGYTF
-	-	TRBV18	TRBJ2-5	TGTGCCAGCTCACCGGGGTCAACCGGAGAGACCCAGTACTTC	CASSPGSTGETQYF
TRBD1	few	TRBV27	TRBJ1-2	TGTGCCAGCAGTTTAGGGACAGGGGACCTTGGCTACACCTTC	CASSLGTGDLGYTF
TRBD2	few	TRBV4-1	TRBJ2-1	TGCGCCAGCAGCCGCCGACTAGCGGGGAACTACAATGAGCAGTTCTTC	CASSRRLAGNYNEQFF
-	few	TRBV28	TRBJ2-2	TGTGCCACCATTGCAGGCCCGAACACCGGGGAGCTGTTTTTT	CATIAGPNTGELFF
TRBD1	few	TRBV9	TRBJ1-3	TGTGCCAGCAGCGTAGACCCGACAGGGTTATACTCTGGAAACACCATATATTTT	CASSVDPTGLYSGNTIYF
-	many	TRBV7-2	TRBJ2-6	TGTGCCAGCAGCTTATTGAGTTGGGATGGGGCCAACGTCCTGACTTTC	CASSLLSWDGANVLTF
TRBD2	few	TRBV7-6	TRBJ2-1	TGTGCCAGCAGCCCCATATTGAGCGGGGGGGCATTCAATGAGCAGTTCTTC	CASSPILSGGAFNEQFF
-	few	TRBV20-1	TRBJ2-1	TGCAGTGCTGGAAGGGGGGGCTTCTACAATGAGCAGTTCTTC	CSAGRGGFYNEQFF
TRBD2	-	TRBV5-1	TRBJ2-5	TGCGCCAGCAGCTTGAGGACGGGGGGTCTAGAGACCCAGTACTTC	CASSLRTGGLETQYF
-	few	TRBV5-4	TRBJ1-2	TGTGCCAGCAGCGCAGGAGGCCGGGAGGGCTACACCTTC	CASSAGGREGYTF
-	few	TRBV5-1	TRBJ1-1	TGCGCCAGCAGCTTGGTCGCGGGGCTGGAGAACACTGAAGCTTTCTTT	CASSLVAGLENTEAFF
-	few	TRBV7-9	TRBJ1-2	TGTGCCAGCAGCGCCATAAATCGGGATGGCTACACCTTC	CASSAINRDGYTF
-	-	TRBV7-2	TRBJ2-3	TGTGCCAGCAGCTTCGGGGGCCGGGAAGATACGCAGTATTTT	CASSFGGREDTQYF
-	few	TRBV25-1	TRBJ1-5	TGTGCCAGCAGTGACACAGGGTTTTTGCGTTATAGCAATCAGCCCCAGCATTTT	CASSDTGFLRYSNQPQHF